The 8 T cell receptor beta chains reported below all come from one sample, sequenced in a study of blood T cell repertoires in COVID-19. Clones were read by immunoSEQ multiplex PCR, and TCRdb kept only the in-frame ones, dropping some. Counted here are about 110,000 clones, approximately 88% occurring once; the ten biggest clones make up approximately 0.76%. Source material: peripheral blood. These receptors were collected from a woman in her 70s with acute or convalescent COVID-19.

The chain carries TRBV7-6 and TRBJ2-5, with 7 bases matching TRBD1. Trimming cost V 1 base and J 2 bases; bases outside gene matches: 7. Per the germline V gene, CDR1 is SGHVS and CDR2 is FNYEAQ. The CDR3 runs to 16 residues. The CDR3 loop reads CASSLGDRERQETQYF. DNA for the CDR3: TGTGCCAGCAGCTTAGGTGACAGGGAGCGGCAAGAGACCCAGTACTTC. Variable domain in full (rest from reference TRBV7-6 and TRBJ2-5): GAGVSQSPRYKVTKRGQDVALRCDPISGHVSLYWYRQALGQGPEFLTYFNYEAQQDKSGLPNDRFSAERPEGSISTLTIQRTEQRDSAMYRCASSLGDRERQETQYFGPGTRLLVL.

V and J are TRBV23-1 and TRBJ1-5; no firm D call. TRBV23-1 is an open reading frame whose function is uncertain. CDR3 length equals 16 residues. V lost 0 bases and J lost 4, with 13 bases in between. CDR3 in DNA: TGCGCCAGCAGTCAATCTGGAAAGGACTCGAATCAGCCCCAGCATTTT. This codes for CASSQSGKDSNQPQHF.

The rearrangement joins TRBV7-2 to TRBJ1-5; 8 bases match TRBD1. The germline V gene has CDR1 SGHTA and CDR2 FQGNSA. J lost 0 bases, V lost 5 bases, and 6 bases had no gene match. This CDR3 is built from 16 residues. The CDR3 DNA sequence: TGTGCCAGCAGCCCCGGGACAGGTCGTAGCAATCAGCCCCAGCATTTT. This codes for CASSPGTGRSNQPQHF.

This clone has just a few counts. The chain links TRBV5-1 to TRBJ2-3, with TRBD2 matching 7 bases. The V gene end was trimmed by 1 base and the J gene end by 5 bases; junction bases not matched to a gene: 4. The germline gives CDR1 SGHRS, CDR2 YFSETQ. The CDR3 is made up of 14 amino acids. Here the CDR3 reads CASSLTGGGDTQYF. The CDR3, as DNA: TGCGCCAGCAGCTTGACGGGAGGAGGAGATACGCAGTATTTT.

A few counts support this clone. V usage is TRBV10-1 and J usage is TRBJ2-1, with 7 bases matching TRBD2. The CDR3 runs to 15 residues. J was trimmed by 9 bases and V by 0 bases; bases with no gene match: 8. CDR1 WNHNN and CDR2 SYGVQD come from the germline V gene (reference sequence). Here the CDR3 reads CASSESAGEQGEQFF. CDR3 DNA sequence: TGCGCCAGCAGTGAGTCGGCGGGAGAGCAGGGTGAGCAGTTCTTC.

The rearrangement uses TRBV27 and TRBJ1-5; D gene ambiguous. Trimming removed 4 bases at V and 4 bases at J, with 11 bases between. The CDR3 loop spans 14 amino acids. CDR1 is MNHEY, CDR2 SMNVEV, per germline (reference sequence). The CDR3 DNA follows: TGTGCCAGCAGTTCGGAGGGTAGAAATCAGCCCCAGCATTTT. It specifies CASSSEGRNQPQHF.

The rearrangement links TRBV7-8 to TRBJ2-3, with D perhaps TRBD1 (5 bases). This CDR3 has 15 residues. Germline loops: CDR1 SGHVS, CDR2 FQNEAQ. Between the trimmed V and J ends, which lost 1 base and 2 bases, there was a span of 10 bases. As DNA, the CDR3 is TGTGCCAGCAGCTTAGTGGGGCAGACCACAGATACGCAGTATTTT. Translation gives CASSLVGQTTDTQYF. Looking up the rest from reference TRBV7-8 and TRBJ2-3 gives the full variable domain: GAGVSQSPRYKVAKRGQDVALRCDPISGHVSLFWYQQALGQGPEFLTYFQNEAQLDKSGLPSDRFFAERPEGSVSTLKIQRTQQEDSAVYLCASSLVGQTTDTQYFGPGTRLTVL.

This chain joins TRBV28 and TRBJ2-1; 15 bases match TRBD2. V lost 0 bases to trimming and J lost 2 bases; unmatched junction nucleotides: 8. Germline CDR1 is MDHEN and CDR2 is SYDVKM. This CDR3 is 20 amino acids long. CDR3 nucleotides: TGTGCCAGCAGTTTATGGGGACTAGCGGGAGGTCCGGGAGCCTACAATGAGCAGTTCTTC. Amino acid sequence: CASSLWGLAGGPGAYNEQFF. Full variable domain (outside the CDR3, taken from reference TRBV28 and TRBJ2-1): DVKVTQSSRYLVKRTGEKVFLECVQDMDHENMFWYRQDPGLGLRLIYFSYDVKMKEKGDIPEGYSVSREKKERFSLILESASTNQTSMYLCASSLWGLAGGPGAYNEQFFGPGTRLTVL.